Below are 21 T cell receptor beta chains sequenced from a single sample in a study of T cell responses to AZD1222 COVID-19 vaccine (dated by TCRdb to about 2021). Library prep was done by the immunoSEQ multiplex PCR assay. Here the immuneACCESS table is served through TCRdb, limited to in-frame sequences with V and J called. Missing clones are a known gap in these copies; in checked studies unresolved V genes cover under half, and the rest lacks a known reason. Across this sample there are fewer than 120,000 clones, with roughly 92% seen only once. The biggest ten clones account for approximately 2.7% of the sample. The sample's time point label, in plain terms: about 28 days (+/-7) after the second vaccine dose. The source material was peripheral blood, sampled 28 days after the second AZD1222 dose. The origin of the receptors is an adult who received the AZD1222 COVID-19 vaccine.

V is TRBV30 and J is TRBJ2-2; the D gene is possibly TRBD2 (6 bases). The CDR3 length is 14 residues. The V gene's germline CDR1 is GTSNPN and CDR2 SVGIG (reference sequence). V gave up 2 bases and J gave up 7 bases, with 14 bases separating them. The CDR3 nucleotides are TGTGCCTGGAGTCAGACTAGTCGGTTCGGGGAGCTGTTTTTT. It codes for CAWSQTSRFGELFF.

The chain couples TRBV11-1 to TRBJ2-7; D may match TRBD1 or TRBD2 (5 bases each). The CDR3 is made up of 14 amino acids. V lost 5 bases to trimming and J lost 6 bases, with 17 bases between them. Germline V gene lookup returns CDR1 SGHAT and CDR2 FQDESV (reference sequence). The CDR3 bases are TGTGCCAGCAGCAGGGGCCCCTCCGAGGGCGAGCAGTACTTC. This codes for CASSRGPSEGEQYF.

This chain connects TRBV12-3 or TRBV12-4 to TRBJ1-1, with unresolved D. This CDR3 contains 12 residues. V lost 1 base and J lost 11, with 11 bases in between. The CDR3 here is CASSLEQLRAFF. CDR3 DNA: TGTGCCAGCAGTTTAGAGCAGCTTCGGGCTTTCTTT.

This clone showed up just once. The V and J genes are TRBV5-8 and TRBJ1-5; the match to TRBD1 covers 8 bases. V was clipped by 4 bases and J by 0 bases; unmatched bases: 3. There are 15 residues in the CDR3. In germline, CDR1 is SGHTS, CDR2 YDEGEE. CDR3 region: CASSHRGYSNQPQHF. Here the CDR3 DNA reads TGTGCCAGCAGCCACAGGGGGTATAGCAATCAGCCCCAGCATTTT. The full variable domain, rest sourced from reference TRBV5-8 and TRBJ1-5, is EAGVTQSPTHLIKTRGQQATLRCSPISGHTSVYWYQQALGLGLQFLLWYDEGEERNRGNFPPRFSGRQFPNYSSELNVNALELEDSALYLCASSHRGYSNQPQHFGDGTRLSIL.

The J gene is TRBJ1-1, the V gene TRBV5-1; perhaps TRBD1 as D (6 bases). V was pared by 2 bases and J by 4 bases, with 12 bases between. The CDR3 covers 14 residues. Germline V gene lookup returns CDR1 SGHRS and CDR2 YFSETQ. CDR3 sequence: CASSFGTGFTEAFF. The CDR3 DNA sequence: TGCGCCAGCAGCTTCGGAACAGGGTTCACTGAAGCTTTCTTT.

V usage is TRBV5-5 and J usage is TRBJ2-2, with D possibly matching TRBD1 (6 bases). The germline V gene has CDR1 SGHKS and CDR2 YYEKEE (reference sequence). V lost 3 bases and J lost 0, with 9 bases in between. The CDR3 runs 15 residues. In nucleotides, the CDR3 is TGTGCCAGCAGCTCCAGGGGCACGAACACCGGGGAGCTGTTTTTT. This gives the protein CASSSRGTNTGELFF.

The chain couples TRBV19 to TRBJ1-6, with 7 nucleotides matching TRBD1. The J segment lost 5 bases and the V segment lost 3 bases, leaving 19 bases of the junction unmatched. The CDR3 runs 20 residues. CDR1 is LNHDA, CDR2 SQIVND, per germline (reference sequence). The CDR3 bases are TGTGCCAGTAGTATCTGGTCAGCCTACAGGGGAAATTCAGATAATTCACCCCTCCACTTT. Protein product: CASSIWSAYRGNSDNSPLHF.

The chain couples TRBV7-9 to TRBJ1-5; no firm D call. Trimming stripped 1 base from V and 3 bases from J, with 10 bases between. The CDR3 consists of 15 residues. Germline CDR1 and CDR2: SEHNR and FQNEAQ (reference sequence). For the CDR3, the DNA is TGTGCCAGCAGCTTAGGTCTAACCTTCAATCAGCCCCAGCATTTT. It encodes CASSLGLTFNQPQHF.

The chain carries TRBV7-8 and TRBJ1-1; TRBD1 might be the D (5 bases). Trimming took off 2 bases at V and 5 bases at J, with 9 bases between the two ends. The CDR3 covers 13 residues. Germline-derived CDR1 and CDR2 are SGHVS and FQNEAQ. CDR3 in DNA: TGTGCCAGCAGCTTAATCGGGGGGACTGAAGCTTTCTTT. Translating it yields CASSLIGGTEAFF.

The chain employs TRBV7-9 and TRBJ1-1; D may be TRBD1 (6 bases). This CDR3 is built from 14 residues. Germline assignment: CDR1 SEHNR and CDR2 FQNEAQ (reference sequence). Between the trimmed V and J ends, which lost 1 base and 4 bases, there was a span of 10 bases. The CDR3 bases are TGTGCCAGCAGCTTAGTTGGACAGATCACTGAAGCTTTCTTT. Translation gives CASSLVGQITEAFF.

The chain uses TRBV6-2 or TRBV6-3 and TRBJ1-6; D gene uncertain. This CDR3 is built from 12 residues. Trimming pared 3 bases from V and 6 bases from J, leaving 3 bases between. Germline V CDR1 and CDR2: MNHEY, SVGEGT. The CDR3 loop reads CASSYVNSPLHF. The CDR3 DNA follows: TGTGCCAGCAGTTATGTTAATTCACCCCTCCACTTT.

This clone was seen only a few times. The identical CDR3 is also encoded by other nucleotide sequences in the sample. The chain has TRBV20-1 and TRBJ2-5; 7 bases are shared with TRBD1. Germline loops: CDR1 DFQATT, CDR2 SNEGSKA (reference sequence). The V and J ends lost 3 bases and 5 bases, in that order; junction bases with no gene match: 3. The CDR3 consists of 12 residues. Here the CDR3 reads CSASPTGETQYF. The CDR3, as DNA: TGCAGTGCTAGTCCGACAGGGGAGACCCAGTACTTC.

The chain carries TRBV30 and TRBJ1-6; no clear D. Deletions cut 0 bases from V and 7 bases from J, with 4 bases between. The CDR3 loop spans 12 amino acids. Germline lookup yields CDR1 GTSNPN and CDR2 SVGIG (reference sequence). In nucleotides, the CDR3 is TGTGCCTGGAGTGTAGGAAATTCACCCCTCCACTTT. Its translation: CAWSVGNSPLHF.

The chain uses TRBV27 and TRBJ2-7; a weak D match, TRBD1 (7 bases). The CDR3 length is 13 residues. Trimming stripped 8 bases from V and 0 bases from J, with 11 bases between. Germline CDR1 is MNHEY and CDR2 is SMNVEV (reference sequence). The CDR3 is CASGRDSSYEQYF. For the CDR3, the DNA is TGTGCCAGCGGGCGGGACAGCTCCTACGAGCAGTACTTC.

V gene TRBV28 combines with J gene TRBJ1-6; perhaps TRBD1 as D (6 bases). This CDR3 has 15 residues. The germline gives CDR1 MDHEN, CDR2 SYDVKM. Trimming cost V 3 bases and J 7 bases, with 13 bases left between them. In DNA, the CDR3 is TGTGCCAGCAGTTTCCTTGGACAGCGCAATTCACCCCTCCACTTT. This sequence encodes CASSFLGQRNSPLHF.

The chain couples TRBV4-3 to TRBJ2-2; tentatively, D is TRBD2 (6 bases). Germline V lookup: CDR1 LGHNA, CDR2 YSLEER. V lost 5 bases and J lost 7, with 20 bases in between. The CDR3 runs to 16 residues. In nucleotides, the CDR3 is TGCGCCAGCAGCGGCCCAGGGACTTCTTATGGCGGGGAGCTGTTTTTT. Its translation is CASSGPGTSYGGELFF.

The V and J genes are TRBV20-1 and TRBJ1-1; TRBD1 matches at 9 bases. V was pared by 7 bases and J by 9 bases, with 6 bases of the junction left unmatched. Germline V gene sequence: CDR1 DFQATT, CDR2 SNEGSKA (reference sequence). The CDR3 spans 11 residues. CDR3 coding DNA: TGCAGTGGCCCGGGACAGGGCCAAGCTTTCTTT. This encodes CSGPGQGQAFF.

The V and J genes are TRBV3-1 (or the pseudogene TRBV3-2) and TRBJ2-7; TRBD2 matches 7 bases. Trimming at V came to 2 bases and at J to 5 bases, leaving 9 bases not matched to a gene. The germline CDR1 and CDR2 sequences are LGHDT and YNNKEL (reference sequence). The CDR3 covers 15 residues. The CDR3 bases are TGTGCCAGCAGCCAACGGGGCGGGGGATGGGACGAGCAGTACTTC. Encoded protein: CASSQRGGGWDEQYF.

This chain links TRBV27 with TRBJ2-6, with D possibly called TRBD1 or TRBD2 (5 bases each). Trimming removed 6 bases at V and 0 bases at J, with 6 bases between. The germline gives CDR1 MNHEY, CDR2 SMNVEV (reference sequence). The CDR3 extends over 14 amino acids. The CDR3, as DNA: TGTGCCAGCAGGGGGACCTCTGGGGCCAACGTCCTGACTTTC. Amino acids: CASRGTSGANVLTF.

This CDR3 is CASSSDRGLYGYTF. DNA of the CDR3: TGTGCCAGCAGTTCCGACAGGGGGCTCTATGGCTACACCTTC. The rearrangement joins TRBV28 to TRBJ1-2; 10 bases are shared with TRBD1. With V trimmed by 4 bases and J by 4 bases, 3 bases remained unmatched. The germline V gene encodes CDR1 MDHEN and CDR2 SYDVKM. The CDR3 contains 14 residues.

The gene calls are TRBV13 and TRBJ2-7; D is perhaps TRBD2 (6 bases). V dropped 4 bases and J dropped 0 bases, with 13 bases sitting between them. Germline V gene data show CDR1 as PRHDT and CDR2 as FYEKMQ (reference sequence). This CDR3 is built from 15 residues. The CDR3 coding sequence is TGTGCCAGCAGCTCGCAGGGACTGTACTCCTACGAGCAGTACTTC. Its protein is CASSSQGLYSYEQYF.